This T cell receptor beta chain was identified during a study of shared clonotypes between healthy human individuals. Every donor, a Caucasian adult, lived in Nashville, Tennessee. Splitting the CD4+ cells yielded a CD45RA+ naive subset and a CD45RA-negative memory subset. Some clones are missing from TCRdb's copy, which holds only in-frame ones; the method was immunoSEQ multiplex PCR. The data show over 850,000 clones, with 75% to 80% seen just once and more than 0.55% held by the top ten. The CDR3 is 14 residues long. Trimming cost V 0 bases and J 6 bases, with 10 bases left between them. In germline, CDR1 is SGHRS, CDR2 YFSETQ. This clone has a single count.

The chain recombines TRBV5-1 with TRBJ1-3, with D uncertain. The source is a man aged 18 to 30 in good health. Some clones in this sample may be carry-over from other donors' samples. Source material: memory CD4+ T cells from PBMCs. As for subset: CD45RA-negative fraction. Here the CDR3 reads CASSLDPELNTIYF. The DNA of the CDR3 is TGCGCCAGCAGCTTGGACCCCGAGTTAAACACCATATATTTT.